These 8 T cell receptor beta chains came from one sample sequenced in a study of OX40 agonist ivuxolimab in advanced cancers. Libraries were prepared through the immunoSEQ multiplex PCR assay. The immuneACCESS repertoire file appears here via TCRdb, limited to in-frame rearrangements. These files lack a portion of the clones; in checked studies, under half of the deficit traces to unresolved V genes, and the cause of the others is not known. The sample contains roughly 90,000 clones, over 85% of them found a single time. The top ten hold 0.79% of the sample. Sequences were derived from CD4+ or CD8+ T cells sorted from blood, sampled in a trial of the OX40 agonist ivuxolimab. Receptors originate from an adult with an advanced solid tumor such as melanoma, head and neck, liver or kidney cancer.

This chain joins TRBV4-3 and TRBJ2-3; tentative D call: TRBD1 (5 bases). The germline V gene encodes CDR1 LGHNA and CDR2 YSLEER. V lost 6 bases to trimming and J lost 0 bases, with 10 bases between them. The CDR3 has 14 residues. The CDR3 DNA reads as TGCGCCAGCAGAAGACAGCTTAGCACAGATACGCAGTATTTT. Amino acid sequence: CASRRQLSTDTQYF.

The chain employs TRBV5-1 and TRBJ1-2; 7 bases fit TRBD1. J was trimmed by 7 bases and V by 6 bases; bases with no gene match: 15. Germline lookup yields CDR1 SGHRS and CDR2 YFSETQ. This CDR3 is built from 15 residues. The CDR3 sequence: CASTKPRGWLSGYTF. In nucleotides, the CDR3 is TGCGCCAGCACCAAACCCAGGGGGTGGTTATCTGGCTACACCTTC.

This clone was seen only once. This chain links TRBV7-8 with TRBJ2-3; 12 bases match TRBD2. CDR3 size: 17 residues. In germline, CDR1 is SGHVS, CDR2 FQNEAQ. The trim removed 3 bases at V and 6 bases at J, leaving 10 bases unmatched. CDR3 sequence: CASSFSPSGGAWDTQYF. Written as DNA, the CDR3 is TGTGCCAGCAGCTTCTCCCCTAGCGGGGGGGCTTGGGATACGCAGTATTTT.

This chain uses TRBV7-6 with TRBJ1-5, with D perhaps matching TRBD1 (5 bases). V lost 6 bases, J lost 0 bases, and 12 bases lay in between. This CDR3 is built from 15 residues. Germline V lookup: CDR1 SGHVS, CDR2 FNYEAQ. This CDR3 is CASSPIGGSNQPQHF. The CDR3 DNA reads as TGTGCCAGCAGTCCTATCGGGGGTAGCAATCAGCCCCAGCATTTT. The whole variable domain, filled in from reference TRBV7-6 and TRBJ1-5, reads GAGVSQSPRYKVTKRGQDVALRCDPISGHVSLYWYRQALGQGPEFLTYFNYEAQQDKSGLPNDRFSAERPEGSISTLTIQRTEQRDSAMYRCASSPIGGSNQPQHFGDGTRLSIL.

In this sample, this clone turned up once. The chain is built from TRBV7-9 and TRBJ2-1; TRBD1 matches at 7 bases. The junction had 15 bases not matched to a gene; V was cut back by 2 bases and J by 2 bases. CDR3 size: 19 residues. Per germline, CDR1 SEHNR and CDR2 FQNEAQ (reference sequence). The chain's CDR3 is CASSLPTTGNRLAYNEQFF. CDR3 bases: TGTGCCAGCAGCTTACCAACGACAGGGAACAGGCTAGCCTACAATGAGCAGTTCTTC.

The V and J genes are TRBV14 and TRBJ1-6; D might be TRBD1 (6 bases). Trimming cost V 6 bases and J 7 bases, with 16 bases left between them. Germline assignment: CDR1 SGHDN and CDR2 FVKESK. The CDR3 contains 15 residues. The CDR3: CASSYAVGANSPLHF. CDR3 nucleotides: TGTGCCAGCAGTTACGCGGTGGGGGCCAATTCACCCCTCCACTTT.

The chain couples TRBV18 to TRBJ2-7; D might be TRBD1 or TRBD2, each matching 5 bases. V lost 4 bases, J lost 2 bases, and 12 bases lay in between. Per the germline V gene, CDR1 is KGHSH and CDR2 is LQKENI. This CDR3 is built from 14 residues. Here the CDR3 DNA reads TGTGCCAGCTCACGAGGGGCCGCAACCTACGAGCAGTACTTC. It encodes CASSRGAATYEQYF.

This chain links TRBV5-1 with TRBJ1-2; D is ambiguous. Trimming took 2 bases from V and 3 from J, leaving 8 bases between them. Germline V lookup: CDR1 SGHRS, CDR2 YFSETQ. The CDR3 length is 13 residues. The CDR3 protein is CASSLAVHYGYTF. The DNA of the CDR3 is TGCGCCAGCAGCTTAGCAGTTCACTATGGCTACACCTTC.